This T cell receptor (beta chain) was retrieved from a study of blood T cell repertoires in COVID-19. Across the study: PBMCs, B-cell-depleted T cells, or T cells were the source of the cDNA or gDNA that made up the material.

The CDR3 runs to 14 residues. Germline V gene lookup returns CDR1 SGHRS and CDR2 YFSETQ. Trimming removed 1 base at V and 0 bases at J, with 8 bases between. Generated by immunoSEQ multiplex PCR, the TCRdb table keeps only in-frame clones and is missing some. The sample lists 45,000 to 60,000 clones, roughly nine tenths occurring once. The V and J genes are TRBV5-1 and TRBJ2-7; D remains ambiguous. Sequencing input: peripheral blood. This clonotype originated in a man in his sixties with acute or convalescent COVID-19. In DNA form, the CDR3 reads TGCGCCAGCAGCTTGCTTAGGAGCTCCTACGAGCAGTACTTC. As protein: CASSLLRSSYEQYF. Together with reference TRBV5-1 and TRBJ2-7, the CDR3 gives the full variable domain: KAGVTQTPRYLIKTRGQQVTLSCSPISGHRSVSWYQQTPGQGLQFLFEYFSETQRNKGNFPGRFSGRQFSNSRSEMNVSTLELGDSALYLCASSLLRSSYEQYFGPGTRLTVT.